This T cell receptor (beta chain) was recorded in a study of blood T cell repertoires in COVID-19. Study in general: Sites across the United States, Italy and Spain contributed samples from acute and convalescent COVID-19. PBMCs, B-cell-depleted T cells, or T cells were the source of the cDNA or gDNA that made up the material.

In the study's own analysis: How many nucleated cells were present was estimated from reference gene primer amplification. Clones were sequenced by immunoSEQ multiplex PCR, and TCRdb holds only the in-frame ones, with some missing. The V and J calls and clone size come from that table; D and trimming were worked out from the DNA. The sample yields 150,000 to 200,000 clones, roughly nine tenths seen once. This CDR3 spans 16 amino acids. Losses at the gene ends were 0 bases for V and 3 bases for J; bases not matched to a gene: 7. Germline V CDR1 and CDR2: SGDLS, YYNGEE. The genes are TRBV9 and TRBJ2-7; TRBD2 agrees at 9 bases. The clonotype was recovered from a man between 18 and 35 years old who had recovered from COVID-19. Sequencing used peripheral blood. The CDR3 loop reads CASSVDLASGIYEQYF. The CDR3 DNA sequence: TGTGCCAGCAGCGTAGATCTGGCTAGCGGGATCTACGAGCAGTACTTC. The whole variable domain, filled in from reference TRBV9 and TRBJ2-7, reads DSGVTQTPKHLITATGQRVTLRCSPRSGDLSVYWYQQSLDQGLQFLIQYYNGEERAKGNILERFSAQQFPDLHSELNLSSLELGDSALYFCASSVDLASGIYEQYFGPGTRLTVT.